This T cell receptor beta chain was recorded in a study of OX40 agonist ivuxolimab in advanced cancers. Germline assignment: CDR1 SNHLY and CDR2 FYNNEI. Trimming left V 6 bases short and J 2 bases short, with 17 bases between. The CDR3 is 15 residues long. Here immunoSEQ multiplex PCR was the method, and the copy in TCRdb shows in-frame clones only, minus some. Counted here are some 82,000 clones, 91% occurring once; the ten biggest clones make up roughly 2%. The chain combines TRBV2 with TRBJ2-7; D gene uncertain. The sample here was CD4+ or CD8+ T cells sorted from blood, taken in a trial of the OX40 agonist ivuxolimab. This receptor was obtained from an adult with an advanced solid tumor such as melanoma, head and neck, liver or kidney cancer. The CDR3 spells CASSRPLGPTYEQYF. CDR3 sequence (DNA): TGTGCCAGCAGCCGACCTTTAGGGCCAACCTACGAGCAGTACTTC.